This is a list of T cell receptor beta chains from one sample in a study of vaccination and CD4 T cells after COVID-19. The antigens of these receptors remain unknown. From the PCR reads, TCRdb called clonotypes with MiXCR, one entry per CDR3 protein. This table holds approximately 12,000 distinct CDR3 sequences, around half found once. Sequenced: CD4+ T cells from blood, cultured in vitro. Receptors originate from a human donor who had recovered from COVID-19. CDR3s include the opening cysteine and the closing phenylalanine or tryptophan. Each record gives: J gene, V gene, clone size, D gene, CDR3 protein, CDR3 DNA. A D gene is named only where the DNA matches it firmly. Some rows have no size entry. The others give once, few or many, or a class for an expanded clone.

J: TRBJ1-2; V: TRBV20-1; size: NA; D: TRBD1; CDR3: CSARQTGGKIYGYTF; DNA: TGCAGTGCTAGGCAGACAGGGGGCAAAATCTATGGCTACACCTTC
J: TRBJ2-7; V: TRBV19; size: NA; D: NA; CDR3: CASSATGTNYEQYF; DNA: TGTGCCAGTAGTGCGACAGGAACTAACTACGAGCAGTACTTC
J: TRBJ2-6; V: TRBV19; size: NA; D: NA; CDR3: CASSIGGANVLTF; DNA: TGTGCCAGTAGTATAGGTGGGGCCAACGTCCTGACTTTC
J: TRBJ2-5; V: TRBV20-1; size: NA; D: NA; CDR3: CSARQYQETQYF; DNA: TGCAGTGCTAGACAGTACCAAGAGACCCAGTACTTC
J: TRBJ2-2; V: TRBV19; size: few; D: NA; CDR3: CASSIDGDDTGELFF; DNA: TGTGCCAGTAGTATAGACGGGGACGACACCGGGGAGCTGTTTTTT
J: TRBJ1-2; V: TRBV28; size: NA; D: TRBD1; CDR3: CASSTMTGAYGYTF; DNA: TGTGCCAGCAGTACTATGACAGGGGCCTATGGCTACACCTTC
J: TRBJ2-2; V: TRBV2; size: NA; D: TRBD2; CDR3: CASSDPRGGAGWFNTGELFF; DNA: TGTGCCAGCAGCGACCCGCGCGGGGGGGCCGGTTGGTTCAACACCGGGGAGCTGTTTTTT
J: TRBJ2-3; V: TRBV27; size: NA; D: TRBD1; CDR3: CASSSGQGLADTQYF; DNA: TGTGCCAGCAGTTCGGGACAGGGCTTGGCAGATACGCAGTATTTT
J: TRBJ2-2; V: TRBV11-2; size: NA; D: NA; CDR3: CASSSTRAGELFF; DNA: TGTGCCAGCAGCTCGACCAGGGCCGGGGAGCTGTTTTTT
J: TRBJ1-2; V: TRBV2; size: few; D: NA; CDR3: CASSRVAYGYTF; DNA: TGTGCCAGCAGTCGAGTGGCCTATGGCTACACCTTC
J: TRBJ2-7; V: TRBV6-1; size: few; D: NA; CDR3: CASSSGTGVWEQYF; DNA: TGTGCCAGCAGCTCCGGGACGGGGGTATGGGAGCAGTACTTC
J: TRBJ1-1; V: TRBV20-1; size: NA; D: NA; CDR3: CSAPSGANTEAFF; DNA: TGCAGTGCCCCGTCAGGGGCGAACACTGAAGCTTTCTTT